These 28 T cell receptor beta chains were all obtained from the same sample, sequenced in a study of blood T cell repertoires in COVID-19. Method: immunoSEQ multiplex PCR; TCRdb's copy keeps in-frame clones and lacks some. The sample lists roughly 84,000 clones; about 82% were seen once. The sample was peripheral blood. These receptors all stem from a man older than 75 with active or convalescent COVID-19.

CDR3 in amino acids: CASTARTGREAFF. CDR3 DNA sequence: TGTGCCAGTACCGCCCGGACAGGCCGTGAAGCTTTCTTT. This chain links TRBV6-5 with TRBJ1-1; TRBD1 aligns across 7 bases. Germline assignment: CDR1 MNHEY and CDR2 SVGAGI. The CDR3 spans 13 residues. After removal of 9 bases from V and 7 bases from J, the junction contained 11 bases not matched to a gene.

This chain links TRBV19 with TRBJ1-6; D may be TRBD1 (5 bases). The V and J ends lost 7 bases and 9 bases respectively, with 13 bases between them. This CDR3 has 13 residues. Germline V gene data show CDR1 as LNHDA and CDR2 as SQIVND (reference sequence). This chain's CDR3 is CASTAGRGSPLHF. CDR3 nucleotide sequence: TGTGCCAGTACCGCAGGGAGGGGTTCACCCCTCCACTTT.

CDR3 in DNA: TGTGCCATCAAAGGAGTCCAAGAGACCCAGTACTTC. Its translation: CAIKGVQETQYF. The V and J genes are TRBV10-3 and TRBJ2-5; D uncertain. The CDR3 contains 12 residues. V lost 7 bases to trimming and J lost 1 base, with 7 bases between them. Germline V gene lookup returns CDR1 ENHRY and CDR2 SYGVKD.

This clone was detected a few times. The CDR3 here is CASSRGGSWSQHF. The CDR3 DNA sequence: TGTGCCAGCAGTAGGGGGGGCTCCTGGTCCCAGCATTTT. The gene calls are TRBV28 and TRBJ1-5; D is perhaps TRBD1 (6 bases). The CDR3 length is 13 residues. Germline-derived CDR1 and CDR2 are MDHEN and SYDVKM. Trimming pared 5 bases from V and 11 bases from J, leaving 16 bases between.

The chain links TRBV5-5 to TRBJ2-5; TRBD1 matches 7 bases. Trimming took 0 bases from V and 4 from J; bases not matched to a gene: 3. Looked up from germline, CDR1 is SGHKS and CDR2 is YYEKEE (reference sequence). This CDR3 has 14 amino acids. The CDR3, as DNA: TGTGCCAGCAGCTTGGTTACAGGGGCAGAGACCCAGTACTTC. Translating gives CASSLVTGAETQYF.

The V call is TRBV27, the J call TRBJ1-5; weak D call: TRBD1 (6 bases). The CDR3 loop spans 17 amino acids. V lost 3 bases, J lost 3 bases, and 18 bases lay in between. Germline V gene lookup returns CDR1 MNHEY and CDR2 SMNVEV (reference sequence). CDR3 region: CASSFGGGRVTNQPQHF. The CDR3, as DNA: TGTGCCAGCAGTTTTGGAGGGGGGAGGGTAACCAATCAGCCCCAGCATTTT.

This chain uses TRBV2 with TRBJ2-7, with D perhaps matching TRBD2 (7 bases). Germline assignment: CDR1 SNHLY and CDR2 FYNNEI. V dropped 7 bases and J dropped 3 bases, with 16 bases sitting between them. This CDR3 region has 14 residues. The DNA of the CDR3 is TGTGCCAGCACCTTAGGGGGGGGAGGCTACGAGCAGTACGTC. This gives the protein CASTLGGGGYEQYV.

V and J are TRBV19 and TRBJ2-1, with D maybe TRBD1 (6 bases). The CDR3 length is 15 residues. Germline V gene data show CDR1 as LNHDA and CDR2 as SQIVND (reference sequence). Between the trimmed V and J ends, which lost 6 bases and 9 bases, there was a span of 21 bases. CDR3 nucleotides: TGTGCCAGTAGCGACAGGACCCGCCGGGGCGGTGAGCAGTTCTTC. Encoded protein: CASSDRTRRGGEQFF.

The CDR3 region is CATSEGTGRGYTF. The CDR3 nucleotides are TGTGCCACCAGTGAGGGGACAGGGCGAGGCTACACCTTC. The rearrangement joins TRBV24-1 to TRBJ1-2; TRBD1 aligns across 9 bases. CDR1 is KGHDR, CDR2 SFDVKD, per germline. The V segment lost 4 bases and the J segment 8 bases; nucleotides outside the gene matches: 4. CDR3 length equals 13 residues.

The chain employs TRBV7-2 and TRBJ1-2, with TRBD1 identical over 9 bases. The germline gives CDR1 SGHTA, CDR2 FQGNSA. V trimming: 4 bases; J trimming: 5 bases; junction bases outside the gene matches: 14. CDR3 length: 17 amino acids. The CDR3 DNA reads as TGTGCCAGCAGCTCGGATCCGGGACAGGGTCGGACTTATGGCTACACCTTC. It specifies CASSSDPGQGRTYGYTF.

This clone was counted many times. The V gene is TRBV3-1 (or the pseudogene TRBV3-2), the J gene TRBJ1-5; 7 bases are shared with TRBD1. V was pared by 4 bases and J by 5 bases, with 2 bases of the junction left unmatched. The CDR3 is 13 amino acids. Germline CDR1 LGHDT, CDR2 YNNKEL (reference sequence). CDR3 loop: CASSLQGDQPQHF. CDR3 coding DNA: TGTGCCAGCAGCCTTCAGGGGGATCAGCCCCAGCATTTT.

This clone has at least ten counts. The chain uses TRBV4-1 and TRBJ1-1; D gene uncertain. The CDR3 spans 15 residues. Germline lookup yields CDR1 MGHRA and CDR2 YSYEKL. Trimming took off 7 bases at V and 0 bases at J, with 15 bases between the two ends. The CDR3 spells CASKPSEVLNTEAFF. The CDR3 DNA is TGCGCCAGCAAGCCCAGTGAGGTGCTGAACACTGAAGCTTTCTTT.

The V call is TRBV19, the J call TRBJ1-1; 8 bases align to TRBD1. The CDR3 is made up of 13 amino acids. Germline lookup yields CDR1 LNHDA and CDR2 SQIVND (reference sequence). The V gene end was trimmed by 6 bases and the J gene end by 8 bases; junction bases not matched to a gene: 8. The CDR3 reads CASSPPGTGEAFF. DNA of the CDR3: TGTGCCAGTAGCCCCCCAGGGACAGGAGAAGCTTTCTTT.

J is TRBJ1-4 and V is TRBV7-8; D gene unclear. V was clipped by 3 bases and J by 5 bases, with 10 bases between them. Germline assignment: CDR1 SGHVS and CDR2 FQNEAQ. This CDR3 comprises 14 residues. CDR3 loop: CASSLTSRNEKLFF. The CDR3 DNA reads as TGTGCCAGCAGCTTGACATCCCGGAATGAAAAACTGTTTTTT.

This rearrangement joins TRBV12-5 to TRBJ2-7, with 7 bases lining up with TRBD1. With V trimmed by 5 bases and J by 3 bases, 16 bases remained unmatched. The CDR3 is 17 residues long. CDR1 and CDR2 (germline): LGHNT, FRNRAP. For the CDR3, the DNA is TGTGCTAGTGGTAGACGGGACAGACGAAACCCTATCTACGAGCAGTACGTC. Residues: CASGRRDRRNPIYEQYV.

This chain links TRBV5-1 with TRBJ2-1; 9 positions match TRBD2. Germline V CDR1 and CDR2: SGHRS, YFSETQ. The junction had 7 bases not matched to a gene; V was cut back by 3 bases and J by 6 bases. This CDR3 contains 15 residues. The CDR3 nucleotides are TGCGCCAGCAGCTCAACTCGGACTAGCGCCAATGAGCAGTTCTTC. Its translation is CASSSTRTSANEQFF.

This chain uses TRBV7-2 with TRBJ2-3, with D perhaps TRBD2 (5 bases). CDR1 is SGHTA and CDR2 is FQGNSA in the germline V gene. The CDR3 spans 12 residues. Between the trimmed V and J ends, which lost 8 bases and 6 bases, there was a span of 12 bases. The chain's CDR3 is CASGEWRDTQYF. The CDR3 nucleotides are TGTGCCAGCGGCGAATGGAGGGATACGCAGTATTTT.

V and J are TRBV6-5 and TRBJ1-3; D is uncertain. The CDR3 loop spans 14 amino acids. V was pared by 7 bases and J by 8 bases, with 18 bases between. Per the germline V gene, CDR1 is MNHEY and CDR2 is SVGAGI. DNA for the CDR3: TGTGCCAGCATCTTAAACGGGGTAGGAGACACCATATATTTT. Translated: CASILNGVGDTIYF.

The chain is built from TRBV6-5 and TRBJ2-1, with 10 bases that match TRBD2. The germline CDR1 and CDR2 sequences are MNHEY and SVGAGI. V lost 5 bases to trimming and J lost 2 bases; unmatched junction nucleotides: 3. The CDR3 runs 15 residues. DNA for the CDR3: TGTGCCAGCAGTCTAAGCGGGAGGGCCTACAATGAGCAGTTCTTC. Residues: CASSLSGRAYNEQFF.

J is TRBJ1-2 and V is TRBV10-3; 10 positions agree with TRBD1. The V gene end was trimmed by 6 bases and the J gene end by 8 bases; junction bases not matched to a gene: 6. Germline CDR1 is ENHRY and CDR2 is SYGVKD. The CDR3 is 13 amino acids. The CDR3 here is CAISRQGAFGYTF. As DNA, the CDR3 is TGTGCCATCAGCCGACAGGGGGCGTTCGGCTACACCTTC.

The DNA of the CDR3 is TGTGCCAGCAGTACTCGGGAGTTTGGCTACACCTTC. It codes for CASSTREFGYTF. V gene TRBV6-6 combines with J gene TRBJ1-2, with unresolved D. The CDR3 has 12 residues. The germline V gene has CDR1 MNHNY and CDR2 SVGAGI (reference sequence). The V gene lost 5 bases and the J gene lost 7 bases, with 11 bases spanning the gap.

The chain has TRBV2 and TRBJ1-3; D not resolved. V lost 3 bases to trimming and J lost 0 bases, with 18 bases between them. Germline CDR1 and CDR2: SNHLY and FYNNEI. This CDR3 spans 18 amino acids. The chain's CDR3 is CASSDYGGSTASGNTIYF. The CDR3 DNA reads TGTGCCAGCAGTGACTATGGCGGTTCGACGGCCTCTGGAAACACCATATATTTT.

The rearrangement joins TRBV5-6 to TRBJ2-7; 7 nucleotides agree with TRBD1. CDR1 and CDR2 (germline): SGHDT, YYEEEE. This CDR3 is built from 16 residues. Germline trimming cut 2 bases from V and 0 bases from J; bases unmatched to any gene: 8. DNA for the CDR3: TGTGCCAGCAGCTTTTCGGACAGGTTTTACTCCTACGAGCAGTACGTC. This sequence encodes CASSFSDRFYSYEQYV.

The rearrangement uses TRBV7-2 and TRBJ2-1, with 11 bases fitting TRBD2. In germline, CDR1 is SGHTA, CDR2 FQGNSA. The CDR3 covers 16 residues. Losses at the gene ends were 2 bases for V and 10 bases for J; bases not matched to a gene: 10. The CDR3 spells CASSLQGTSGYPEQFF. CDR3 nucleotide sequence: TGTGCCAGCAGCTTACAGGGGACTAGCGGCTACCCCGAGCAGTTCTTC.

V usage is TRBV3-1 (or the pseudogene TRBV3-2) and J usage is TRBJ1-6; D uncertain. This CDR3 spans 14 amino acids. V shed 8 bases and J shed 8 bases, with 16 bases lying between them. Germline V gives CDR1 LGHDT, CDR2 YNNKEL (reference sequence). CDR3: CASSAPSGYSPLHF. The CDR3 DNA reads TGTGCCAGCTCGGCCCCCTCGGGATATTCACCCCTCCACTTT.

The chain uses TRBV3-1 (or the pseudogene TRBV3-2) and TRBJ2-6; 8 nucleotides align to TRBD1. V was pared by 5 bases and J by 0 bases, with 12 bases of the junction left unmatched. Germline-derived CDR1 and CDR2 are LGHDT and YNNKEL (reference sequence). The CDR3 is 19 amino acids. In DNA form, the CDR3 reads TGTGCCAGCAGCGCTCTGCCCCGGGACAGGTTCTCTGGGGCCAACGTCCTGACTTTC. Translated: CASSALPRDRFSGANVLTF.

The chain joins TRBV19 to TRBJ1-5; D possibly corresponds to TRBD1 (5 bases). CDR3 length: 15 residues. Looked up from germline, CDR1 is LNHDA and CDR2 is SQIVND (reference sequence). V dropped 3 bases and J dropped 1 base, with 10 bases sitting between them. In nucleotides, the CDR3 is TGTGCCAGTAGTATTCAGGGCCTGAGCAATCAGCCCCAGCATTTT. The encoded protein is CASSIQGLSNQPQHF.

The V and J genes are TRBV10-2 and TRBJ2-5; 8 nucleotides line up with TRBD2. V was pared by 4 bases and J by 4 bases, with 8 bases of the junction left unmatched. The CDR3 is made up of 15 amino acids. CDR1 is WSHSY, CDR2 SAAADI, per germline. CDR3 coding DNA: TGCGCCAGCAGTGCAGGAAGCGGGAGAGGAGAGACCCAGTACTTC. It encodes CASSAGSGRGETQYF.